The present T cell receptor (beta chain) was sequenced within a study of early T cells in non-severe SARS-CoV-2 infection (dated by TCRdb to about 2021). Regarding the research as a whole: Because TCR sequencing was done on bulk RNA from unsorted whole blood, the alpha and beta chains could not be paired. Summary of the overall study and its limitations: VDJdb matching was skewed toward anti-spike CD8 responses, so virus-specific expansions were likely underestimated and private and CD4 specificities were missed.

This clonotype was recorded many times. The specificity of this receptor is unknown. Base quality data are lacking; no much larger clone is found one base away. Reading the germline V gene (reference sequence) gives CDR1 SEHNR and CDR2 FQNEAQ. Trimming accounts for 4 bases at V and 0 bases at J, while the number of junction bases matched to no gene is 3. Its CDR3 holds 15 amino acids, cysteine through phenylalanine. Only the CDR3 portion is preserved as DNA: 45 bases, with reading frame beginning at the first base. The library was built by means of 5' RACE. These reads were obtained on a NextSeq 500. The TCR library protocol attached unique molecular identifiers to individual cDNA molecules to correct for sequencing error and PCR bias. Sequencing covered both TCR alpha and beta chains, and within each sample the abundances of alpha and beta sequences were tightly co-correlated. The authors' pipeline ran thus. V gene, J gene and CDR3 annotation of TCR sequences was performed with Decombinator V4. Expanded TCRs were defined as changing significantly between any two time points under a Poisson model with p below 0.0001. Abundances of TCRs were expressed as counts per million after normalisation to the total number of TCRs sequenced in each sample. MAIT TCRs were defined by TRAV1-2 paired with TRAJ12, TRAJ20 or TRAJ33, and iNKT TCRs by TRAV10 paired with TRAJ18. VDJdb, accessed 1 November 2021, was searched for CMV, EBV and SARS-CoV-2 annotated TCRs, with TCRs annotated for multiple antigens excluded. Through fastp at Q25 and MiXCR, TCRdb rebuilt clones from the public reads, retaining in-frame beta chains. Every CDR3 protein is listed once, alongside the most common genes and DNA of its rows. Here the V and J calls rest on TCRdb's processing, not on the authors' analysis. The sample data list about 42,000 distinct CDR3 sequences, and roughly 7.1% of these were observed just once. The ten largest clones capture around 4.5% of the sample.

Set within a cohort of healthcare workers in London, UK, this nested case-control study involved weekly PCR testing of nasopharyngeal swabs along with blood sampling. Healthcare workers were recruited during the week of the UK lockdown, between 23 and 31 March 2020, and followed weekly for up to roughly 15 weeks. This receptor chain uses TRBV7-9 and TRBJ2-7; TRBD1 lines up with 10 middle nucleotides. The origin of this receptor is an adult who was a healthcare worker with PCR-confirmed SARS-CoV-2 infection or an uninfected control (not recorded which). Material for sequencing was whole blood. The nucleotides read TGTGCCAGCAGCTCTTGGACAGGGGGCTCCTACGAGCAGTACTTC. This yields the protein CASSSWTGGSYEQYF.